A selection of T cell receptor beta chains follows, all from one sample in a study of cytomegalovirus exposure and HLA in healthy donors. Using immunoSEQ multiplex PCR, the repertoire was profiled, and TCRdb retains in-frame clones only, with some absent. This sample has 100,000 to 150,000 clones, with around 72% found just once. Material for sequencing was PBMCs. All receptors derive from a young man in good health and CMV-seronegative. Both conserved end residues are part of each CDR3. Each record gives: CDR3 DNA, CDR3 protein, clone size, V gene, J gene, D gene. The D gene is left open where the match is weak. Rows give clone size only sometimes, using once, few, many, or a class for an expanded clone.

TGTGCCAGCAACCTACAGGGAATGAACACTGAAGCTTTCTTT	CASNLQGMNTEAFF	.	TRBV18	TRBJ1-1	.
TGTGCCACCAGCAGAGCCTGGGGCAGGGGGAGCAATCAGCCCCAGCATTTT	CATSRAWGRGSNQPQHF	.	TRBV15	TRBJ1-5	TRBD1
TGTGCCAGCAGCCACGGACTAGCGGGGGGGATTGGGCAGTTCTTC	CASSHGLAGGIGQFF	.	TRBV11-2	TRBJ2-1	TRBD2
TGTGCCAGCAGCCCGGACAGATACGAGCAGTACTTC	CASSPDRYEQYF	once	TRBV28	TRBJ2-7	.
TGCGCCAGCAGCTTGGGGGCGAACACTGAAGCTTTCTTT	CASSLGANTEAFF	.	TRBV5-1	TRBJ1-1	.
TGTGCCAGCAGCCTCGTCGGTCAGGGTGGTGAGCAGTTCTTC	CASSLVGQGGEQFF	.	TRBV7-9	TRBJ2-1	.
TGCGCCAGCGCGGGACAGGGGTTCAATGAGCAGTTCTTC	CASAGQGFNEQFF	.	TRBV4-1	TRBJ2-1	TRBD1
TGTGCCAGCAGCTTACAGAGGGCGGGTGAGACCCAGTACTTC	CASSLQRAGETQYF	.	TRBV11-1	TRBJ2-5	.
TGTGCCAGCCAAAACCGGGGGGGCGGGAACACCGGGGAGCTGTTTTTT	CASQNRGGGNTGELFF	.	TRBV9	TRBJ2-2	TRBD2
TGTGCCAGCAGGTCCGGGACAGGACACACTGAAGCTTTCTTT	CASRSGTGHTEAFF	.	TRBV5-4	TRBJ1-1	TRBD1
TGTGCCAGCAGTTTCTCACAGGGAATCCTTTATAGCAATCAGCCCCAGCATTTT	CASSFSQGILYSNQPQHF	.	TRBV28	TRBJ1-5	.
TGTGCCAGCAGCTTTATAAGGGATGGGAGTGTGCCCTACAATGAGCAGTTCTTC	CASSFIRDGSVPYNEQFF	.	TRBV7-9	TRBJ2-1	.
TGTGCCTGGAGTACAGGCGCCTCCAGGTTCTTC	CAWSTGASRFF	.	TRBV30	TRBJ2-1	.
TGTGCCAGCAGTGCAGACCGGGACAGGTTTAACTATGGCTACACCTTC	CASSADRDRFNYGYTF	.	TRBV25-1	TRBJ1-2	TRBD1
TGTGCCAGCAGTTTATGGGGACAGGGGACTTCTAGCACAGATACGCAGTATTTT	CASSLWGQGTSSTDTQYF	.	TRBV28	TRBJ2-3	TRBD1